This paragraph reports one TCR beta chain. Sequencing was performed with immunoSEQ multiplex PCR; in TCRdb, only in-frame clones are kept and a portion is missing. The sample includes about 500,000 clones, approximately 91% of them seen just once. These data come from a study of blood T cell repertoires in COVID-19. Study-wide background: Sites in the United States, Italy and Spain provided acute and convalescent COVID-19 samples. PBMCs, B-cell-depleted T cells, or T cells were the source of the cDNA or gDNA that made up the material.

Looked up from germline, CDR1 is MDHEN and CDR2 is SYDVKM. Trimming took 8 bases from V and 6 from J; bases not matched to a gene: 10. The CDR3 length is 14 residues. This chain connects TRBV28 to TRBJ2-7, with 10 positions matching TRBD2. The source is a woman between 45 and 65 years old with COVID-19, enrolled during active disease. The specimen was peripheral blood. CDR3 sequence (DNA): TGTGCCAGCGGTACTGAGCGGGGGGGCCGCGAGCAGTACTTC. Amino acid sequence: CASGTERGGREQYF.